This TCR beta chain came from a study of T cell responses to AZD1222 COVID-19 vaccine. V shed 4 bases and J shed 0 bases, with 4 bases lying between them. This CDR3 is built from 14 residues. CDR1 and CDR2 (germline): SNHLY, FYNNEI. This clone has just one count. Method: immunoSEQ multiplex PCR; TCRdb's copy keeps in-frame clones and lacks some. The sample holds some 150,000 clones; roughly nine tenths are singletons and the top ten take around 3%. The sequence derives from an adult in good health. The V gene is TRBV2, the J gene TRBJ2-6; no reliable D call. Sequenced here: peripheral blood, sampled on day 0 of AZD1222 vaccination. As DNA, the CDR3 is TGTGCCAGCAGTGGCAGCTCTGGGGCCAACGTCCTGACTTTC. Its protein product is CASSGSSGANVLTF.